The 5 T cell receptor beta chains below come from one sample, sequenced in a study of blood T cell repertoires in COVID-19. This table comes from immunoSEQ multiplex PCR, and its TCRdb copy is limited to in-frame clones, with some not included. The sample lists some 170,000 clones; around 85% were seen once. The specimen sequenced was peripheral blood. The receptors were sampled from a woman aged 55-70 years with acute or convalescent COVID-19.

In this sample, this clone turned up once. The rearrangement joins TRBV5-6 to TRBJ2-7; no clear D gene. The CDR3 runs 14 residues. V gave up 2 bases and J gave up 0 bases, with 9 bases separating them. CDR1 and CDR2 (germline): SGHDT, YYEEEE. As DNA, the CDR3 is TGTGCCAGCAGCTTACTCGCGGACTCCTACGAGCAGTACGTC. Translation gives CASSLLADSYEQYV.

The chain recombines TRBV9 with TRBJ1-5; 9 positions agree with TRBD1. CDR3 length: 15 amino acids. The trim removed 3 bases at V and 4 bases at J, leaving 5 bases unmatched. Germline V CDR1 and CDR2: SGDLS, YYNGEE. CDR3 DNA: TGTGCCAGCAGCGCGGGGACAGGGAAGAATCAGCCCCAGCATTTT. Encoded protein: CASSAGTGKNQPQHF.

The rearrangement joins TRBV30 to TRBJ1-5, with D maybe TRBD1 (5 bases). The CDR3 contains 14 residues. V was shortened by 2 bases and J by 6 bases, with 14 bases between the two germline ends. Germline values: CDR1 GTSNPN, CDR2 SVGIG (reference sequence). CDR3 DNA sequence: TGTGCCTGGAGTCGGGGGATTGGGGGTCAGCCCCAGCATTTT. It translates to CAWSRGIGGQPQHF.

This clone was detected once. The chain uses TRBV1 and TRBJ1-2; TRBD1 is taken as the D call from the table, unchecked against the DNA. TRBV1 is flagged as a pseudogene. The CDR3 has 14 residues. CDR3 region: CTSSQDLWHRGYTF. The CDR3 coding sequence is TGCACCAGCAGCCAAGATTTATGGCATCGTGGCTACACCTTC.

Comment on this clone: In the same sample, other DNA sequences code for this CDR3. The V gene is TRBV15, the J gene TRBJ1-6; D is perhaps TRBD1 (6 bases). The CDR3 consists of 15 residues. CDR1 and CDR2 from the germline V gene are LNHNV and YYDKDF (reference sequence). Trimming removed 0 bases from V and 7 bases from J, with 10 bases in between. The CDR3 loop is CATSREGGANSPLHF. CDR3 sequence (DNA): TGTGCCACCAGCAGAGAAGGGGGGGCGAATTCACCCCTCCACTTT.